This T cell receptor (beta chain) is drawn from a study of T cell responses to AZD1222 COVID-19 vaccine. The protocol was immunoSEQ multiplex PCR, while the TCRdb copy is restricted to in-frame clones and leaves out a portion. The data contain about 170,000 clones, about 92% of them singletons. A note on this clone: What it recognizes is unknown.

The germline CDR1 and CDR2 sequences are SGHTS and YDEGEE. With V trimmed by 2 bases and J by 0 bases, 9 bases remained unmatched. The CDR3 is 19 residues long. Study-wide findings and caveats: Dominant CD4 TCR responses targeted spike regions 160-218 and 743-854.

This receptor was obtained from an adult in good health. The J gene is TRBJ2-1, the V gene TRBV5-8; TRBD2 matches at 12 bases. Sequencing was performed on peripheral blood, taken on day 0 of AZD1222 vaccination. This chain's CDR3 is CASSLPGLAGRASYNEQFF. The CDR3 DNA reads as TGTGCCAGCAGCTTACCGGGACTAGCGGGCCGCGCCTCCTACAATGAGCAGTTCTTC.